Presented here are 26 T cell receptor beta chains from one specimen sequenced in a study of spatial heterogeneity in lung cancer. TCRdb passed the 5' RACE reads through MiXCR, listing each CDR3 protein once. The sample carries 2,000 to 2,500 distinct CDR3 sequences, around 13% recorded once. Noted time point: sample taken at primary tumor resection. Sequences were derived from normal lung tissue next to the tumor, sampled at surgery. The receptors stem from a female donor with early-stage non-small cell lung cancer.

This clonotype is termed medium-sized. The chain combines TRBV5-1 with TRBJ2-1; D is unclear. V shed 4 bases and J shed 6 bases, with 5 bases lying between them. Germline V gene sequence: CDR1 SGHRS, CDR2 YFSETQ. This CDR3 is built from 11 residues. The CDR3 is CASSPGNEQFF. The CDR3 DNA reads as TGCGCCAGCAGCCCCGGCAATGAGCAGTTCTTC.

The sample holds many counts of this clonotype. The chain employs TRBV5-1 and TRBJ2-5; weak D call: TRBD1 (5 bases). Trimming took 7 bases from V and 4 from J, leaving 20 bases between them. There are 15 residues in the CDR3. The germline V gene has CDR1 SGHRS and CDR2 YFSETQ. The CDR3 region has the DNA TGCGCCAGCGCCCACGCCCGGGCTCAGGGAGAGACCCAGTACTTC. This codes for CASAHARAQGETQYF. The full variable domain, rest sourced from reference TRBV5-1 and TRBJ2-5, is KAGVTQTPRYLIKTRGQQVTLSCSPISGHRSVSWYQQTPGQGLQFLFEYFSETQRNKGNFPGRFSGRQFSNSRSEMNVSTLELGDSALYLCASAHARAQGETQYFGPGTRLLVL.

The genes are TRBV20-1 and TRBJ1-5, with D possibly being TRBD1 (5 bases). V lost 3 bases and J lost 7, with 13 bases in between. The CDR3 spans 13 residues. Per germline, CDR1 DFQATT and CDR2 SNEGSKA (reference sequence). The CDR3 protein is CSASWDAVQPQHF. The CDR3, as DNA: TGCAGTGCTAGTTGGGACGCTGTCCAGCCCCAGCATTTT.

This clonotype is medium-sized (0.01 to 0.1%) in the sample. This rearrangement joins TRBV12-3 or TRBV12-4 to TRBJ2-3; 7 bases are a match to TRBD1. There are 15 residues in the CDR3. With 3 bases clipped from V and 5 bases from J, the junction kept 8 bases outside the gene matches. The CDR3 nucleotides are TGTGCCAGCAGTTTCCGACAGGGACAAATAGATACGCAGTATTTT. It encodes CASSFRQGQIDTQYF.

CDR3 loop: CASSPTSGSTGELFF. Here the CDR3 DNA reads TGTGCCAGCAGTCCCACTAGCGGGAGTACCGGGGAGCTGTTTTTT. The rearrangement uses TRBV12-3 or TRBV12-4 and TRBJ2-2, with 11 bases that match TRBD2. Germline trimming cut 5 bases from V and 5 bases from J; bases unmatched to any gene: 4. There are 15 residues in the CDR3.

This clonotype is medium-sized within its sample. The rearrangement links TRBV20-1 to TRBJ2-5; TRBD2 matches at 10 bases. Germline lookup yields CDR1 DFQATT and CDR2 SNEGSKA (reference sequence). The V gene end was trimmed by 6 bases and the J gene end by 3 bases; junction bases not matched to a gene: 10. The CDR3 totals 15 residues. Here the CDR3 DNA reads TGCAGTGCCATGAGAGCGGGGGGGAGGGAAGAGACCCAGTACTTC. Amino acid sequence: CSAMRAGGREETQYF.

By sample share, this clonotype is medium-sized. DNA for the CDR3: TGTGCCAGCACAGACAGGGGGAACACTGAAGCTTTCTTT. Its translation: CASTDRGNTEAFF. The chain has TRBV5-6 and TRBJ1-1, with 8 bases identical to TRBD1. CDR3 size: 13 residues. Unmatched junction bases numbered 2, after V lost 6 bases and J lost 1 base. The V gene's germline CDR1 is SGHDT and CDR2 YYEEEE.

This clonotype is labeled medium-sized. The CDR3 bases are TGTGCCAGCCAGGTGTCGGGGGTTAATTCGTACGAGCAGTACTTC. Its protein product is CASQVSGVNSYEQYF. The J gene is TRBJ2-7, the V gene TRBV2; tentative D call: TRBD2 (6 bases). This CDR3 comprises 15 residues. The V end lost 8 bases, the J end lost 4 bases, and 21 bases lay between the germline ends. CDR1 is SNHLY and CDR2 is FYNNEI in the germline V gene. The whole variable domain, filled in from reference TRBV2 and TRBJ2-7, reads EPEVTQTPSHQVTQMGQEVILRCVPISNHLYFYWYRQILGQKVEFLVSFYNNEISEKSEIFDDQFSVERPDGSNFTLKIRSTKLEDSAMYFCASQVSGVNSYEQYFGPGTRLTVT.

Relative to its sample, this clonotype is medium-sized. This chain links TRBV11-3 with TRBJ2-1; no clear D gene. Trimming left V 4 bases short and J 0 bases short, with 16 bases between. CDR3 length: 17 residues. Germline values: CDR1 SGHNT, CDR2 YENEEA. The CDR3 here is CASSSFDRWSSYNEQFF. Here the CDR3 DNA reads TGTGCCAGCAGCTCTTTTGACCGATGGAGCTCCTACAATGAGCAGTTCTTC.

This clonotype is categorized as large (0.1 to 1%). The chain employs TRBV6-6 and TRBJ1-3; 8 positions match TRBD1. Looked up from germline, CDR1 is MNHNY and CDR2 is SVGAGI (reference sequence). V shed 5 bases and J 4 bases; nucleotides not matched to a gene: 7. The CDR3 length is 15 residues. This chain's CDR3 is CASSPQGAAGNTIYF. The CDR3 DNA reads TGTGCCAGCAGTCCCCAGGGGGCGGCCGGAAACACCATATATTTT.

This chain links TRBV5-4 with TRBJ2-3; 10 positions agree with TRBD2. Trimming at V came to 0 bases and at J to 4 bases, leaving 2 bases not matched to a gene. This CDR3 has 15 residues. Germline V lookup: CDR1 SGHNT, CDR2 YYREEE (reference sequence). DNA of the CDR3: TGTGCCAGCAGCTTGGGACTAGCGGGCGCAGATACGCAGTATTTT. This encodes CASSLGLAGADTQYF.

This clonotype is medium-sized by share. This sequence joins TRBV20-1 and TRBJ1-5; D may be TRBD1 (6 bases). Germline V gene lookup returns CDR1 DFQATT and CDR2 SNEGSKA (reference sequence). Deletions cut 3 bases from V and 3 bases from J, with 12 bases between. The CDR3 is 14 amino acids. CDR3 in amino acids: CSARGDIPNQPQHF. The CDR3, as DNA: TGCAGTGCTAGGGGGGACATTCCCAATCAGCCCCAGCATTTT.

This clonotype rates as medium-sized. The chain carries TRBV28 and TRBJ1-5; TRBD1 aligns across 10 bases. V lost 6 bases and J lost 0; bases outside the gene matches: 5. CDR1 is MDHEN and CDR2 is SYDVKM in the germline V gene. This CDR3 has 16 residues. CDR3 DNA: TGTGCCAGCAGCACCAGGGACAGGGGTAGCAATCAGCCCCAGCATTTT. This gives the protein CASSTRDRGSNQPQHF.

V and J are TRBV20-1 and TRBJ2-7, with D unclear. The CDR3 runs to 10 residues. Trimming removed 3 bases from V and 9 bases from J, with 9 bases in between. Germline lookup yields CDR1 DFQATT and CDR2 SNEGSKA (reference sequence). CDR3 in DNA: TGCAGTGCTAGTGACCCATGGCAGTACTTC. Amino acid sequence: CSASDPWQYF.

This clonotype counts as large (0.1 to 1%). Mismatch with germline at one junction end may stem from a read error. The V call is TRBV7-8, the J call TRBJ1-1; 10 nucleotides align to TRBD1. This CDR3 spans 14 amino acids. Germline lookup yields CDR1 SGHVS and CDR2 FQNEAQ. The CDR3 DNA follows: TGTGCCAGCAGTTTAGCGGGACAGGGGACTGAAGCTTTCTTT. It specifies CASSLAGQGTEAFF. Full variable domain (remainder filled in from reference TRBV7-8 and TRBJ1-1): GAGVSQSPRYKVAKRGQDVALRCDPISGHVSLFWYQQALGQGPEFLTYFQNEAQLDKSGLPSDRFFAERPEGSVSTLKIQRTQQEDSAVYLCASSLAGQGTEAFFGQGTRLTVV.

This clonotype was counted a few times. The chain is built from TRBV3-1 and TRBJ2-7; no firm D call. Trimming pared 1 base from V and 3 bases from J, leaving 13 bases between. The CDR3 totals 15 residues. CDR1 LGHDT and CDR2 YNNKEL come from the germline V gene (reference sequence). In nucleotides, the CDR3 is TGTGCCAGCAGCCAAGGGGCGCCCAGTAACTACGAGCAGTACTTC. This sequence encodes CASSQGAPSNYEQYF.

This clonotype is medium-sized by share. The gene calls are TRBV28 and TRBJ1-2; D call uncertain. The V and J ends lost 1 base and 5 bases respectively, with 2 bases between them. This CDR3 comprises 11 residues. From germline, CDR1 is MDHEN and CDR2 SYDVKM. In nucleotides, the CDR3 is TGTGCCAGCAGTTTATATTATGGCTACACCTTC. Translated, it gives CASSLYYGYTF.

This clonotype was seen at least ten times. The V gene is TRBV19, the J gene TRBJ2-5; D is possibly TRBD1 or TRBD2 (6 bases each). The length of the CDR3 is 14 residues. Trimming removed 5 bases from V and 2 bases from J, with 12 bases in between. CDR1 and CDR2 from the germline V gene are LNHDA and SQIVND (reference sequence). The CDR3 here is CASSPTGRQETQYF. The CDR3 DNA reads TGTGCCAGTAGTCCAACAGGGAGGCAAGAGACCCAGTACTTC. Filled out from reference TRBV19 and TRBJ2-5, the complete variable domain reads DGGITQSPKYLFRKEGQNVTLSCEQNLNHDAMYWYRQDPGQGLRLIYYSQIVNDFQKGDIAEGYSVSREKKESFPLTVTSAQKNPTAFYLCASSPTGRQETQYFGPGTRLLVL.

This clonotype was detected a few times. The CDR3 DNA sequence: TGTGCCAGCTCACCCCGTCGGGATAACTATGGCTACACCTTC. Translating it yields CASSPRRDNYGYTF. The chain has TRBV18 and TRBJ1-2; D is ambiguous. Germline V gene lookup returns CDR1 KGHSH and CDR2 LQKENI. Trimming removed 3 bases at V and 1 base at J, with 9 bases between. CDR3 length equals 14 residues.

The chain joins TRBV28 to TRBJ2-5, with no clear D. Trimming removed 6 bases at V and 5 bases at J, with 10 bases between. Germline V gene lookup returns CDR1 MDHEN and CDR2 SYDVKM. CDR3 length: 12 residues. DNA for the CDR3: TGTGCCAGCAGCCACGGAGCGGAGACCCAGTACTTC. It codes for CASSHGAETQYF.

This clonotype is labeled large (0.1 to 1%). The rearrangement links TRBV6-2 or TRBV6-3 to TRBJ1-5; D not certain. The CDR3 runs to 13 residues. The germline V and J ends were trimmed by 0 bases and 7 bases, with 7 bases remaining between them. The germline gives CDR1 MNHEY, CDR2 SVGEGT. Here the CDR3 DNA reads TGTGCCAGCAGTTACTCGTTTCAGCAGCCCCAGCATTTT. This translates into CASSYSFQQPQHF.

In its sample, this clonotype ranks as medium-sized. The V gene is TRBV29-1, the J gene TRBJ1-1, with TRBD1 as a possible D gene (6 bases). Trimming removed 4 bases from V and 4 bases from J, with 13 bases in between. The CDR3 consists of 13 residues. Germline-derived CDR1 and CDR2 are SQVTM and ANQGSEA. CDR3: CSVAGGLATEAFF. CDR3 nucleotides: TGCAGCGTTGCCGGGGGCCTGGCCACTGAAGCTTTCTTT. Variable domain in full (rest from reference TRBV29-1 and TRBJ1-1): SAVISQKPSRDICQRGTSLTIQCQVDSQVTMMFWYRQQPGQSLTLIATANQGSEATYESGFVIDKFPISRPNLTFSTLTVSNMSPEDSSIYLCSVAGGLATEAFFGQGTRLTVV.

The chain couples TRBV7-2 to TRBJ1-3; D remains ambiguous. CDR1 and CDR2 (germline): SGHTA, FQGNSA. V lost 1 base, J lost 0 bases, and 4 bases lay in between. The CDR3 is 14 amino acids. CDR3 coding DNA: TGTGCCAGCAGCTTAGGGAGCTCTGGAAACACCATATATTTT. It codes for CASSLGSSGNTIYF. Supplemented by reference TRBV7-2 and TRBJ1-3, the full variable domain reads GAGVSQSPSNKVTEKGKDVELRCDPISGHTALYWYRQSLGQGLEFLIYFQGNSAPDKSGLPSDRFSAERTGGSVSTLTIQRTQQEDSAVYLCASSLGSSGNTIYFGEGSWLTVV.

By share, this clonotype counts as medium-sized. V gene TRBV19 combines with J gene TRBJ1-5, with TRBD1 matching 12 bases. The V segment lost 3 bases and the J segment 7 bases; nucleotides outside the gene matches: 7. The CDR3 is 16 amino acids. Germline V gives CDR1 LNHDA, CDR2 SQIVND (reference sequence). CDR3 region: CASSIPGQGARQPQHF. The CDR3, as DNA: TGTGCCAGTAGTATTCCGGGACAGGGGGCTCGACAGCCCCAGCATTTT.

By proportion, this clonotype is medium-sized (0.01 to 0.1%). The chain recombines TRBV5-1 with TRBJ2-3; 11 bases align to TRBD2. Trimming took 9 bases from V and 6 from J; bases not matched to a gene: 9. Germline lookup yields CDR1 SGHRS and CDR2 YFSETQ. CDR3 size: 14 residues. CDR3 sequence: CATRLAGGQDTQYF. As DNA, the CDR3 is TGCGCCACCCGTTTAGCGGGGGGGCAGGATACGCAGTATTTT.

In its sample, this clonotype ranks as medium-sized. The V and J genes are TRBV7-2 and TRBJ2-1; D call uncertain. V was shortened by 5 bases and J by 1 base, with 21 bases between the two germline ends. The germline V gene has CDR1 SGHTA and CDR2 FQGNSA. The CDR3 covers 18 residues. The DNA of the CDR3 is TGTGCCAGCAGCGATGACTCGACTCCTAAGACATCCTACAATGAGCAGTTCTTC. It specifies CASSDDSTPKTSYNEQFF.